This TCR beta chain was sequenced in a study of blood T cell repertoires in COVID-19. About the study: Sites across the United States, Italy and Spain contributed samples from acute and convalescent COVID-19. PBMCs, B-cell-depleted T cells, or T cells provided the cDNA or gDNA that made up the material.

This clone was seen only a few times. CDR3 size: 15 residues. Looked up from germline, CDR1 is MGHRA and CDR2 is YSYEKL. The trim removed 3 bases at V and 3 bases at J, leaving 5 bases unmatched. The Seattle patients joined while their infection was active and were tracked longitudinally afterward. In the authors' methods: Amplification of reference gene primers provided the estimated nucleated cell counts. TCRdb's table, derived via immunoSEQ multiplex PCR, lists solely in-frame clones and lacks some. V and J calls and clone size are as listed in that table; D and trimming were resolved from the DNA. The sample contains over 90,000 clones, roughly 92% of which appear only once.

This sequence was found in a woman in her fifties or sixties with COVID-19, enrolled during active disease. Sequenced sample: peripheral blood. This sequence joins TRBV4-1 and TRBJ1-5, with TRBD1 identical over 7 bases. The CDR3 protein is CASSHWTGANQPQHF. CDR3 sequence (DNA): TGCGCCAGCAGCCATTGGACAGGCGCCAATCAGCCCCAGCATTTT.